Reported below is one TCR beta chain. This entry belongs to a study of CD8+ T cells in alopecia areata. Study-wide context: A regimen of oral tofacitinib, 5 to 10 mg twice daily, was given to treated patients.

Germline CDR1 LGHNA, CDR2 YSLEER. The CDR3 has 12 residues. Trimming stripped 2 bases from V and 4 bases from J, with 6 bases between. PBMC-derived CD4+ and CD8+ T cells were sorted. Sequencing relied on a cDNA template that was reverse transcribed from extracted RNA. Sequenced by immunoSEQ multiplex PCR; TCRdb stores in-frame clones only, minus some. Here the sample spans 90,000 to 150,000 clones, around two fifths being singletons. The specimen sequenced was CD4+ T cells sorted from blood. The source of this sequence is a human donor with alopecia areata. This chain joins TRBV4-3 and TRBJ2-7; perhaps TRBD1 as D (6 bases). The CDR3 region is CASSQQGYEQYF. CDR3 nucleotide sequence: TGCGCCAGCAGCCAACAGGGGTACGAGCAGTACTTC.